These 2 T cell receptor beta chains originate from one sample sequenced in a study of a mutant IDH1 vaccine in newly diagnosed glioma. The protocol was immunoSEQ multiplex PCR, while the TCRdb copy is restricted to in-frame clones and leaves out a portion. Among 38,000 or so clones, 81% were seen once, and the ten largest hold 5% to 5.5%. Time point defined: week 23, last vaccination. The study gave 300 ug of mutant IDH1 20-mer peptide per vaccine dose, with topical imiquimod. No antigen has been identified for these receptors. The sequenced sample was PBMCs, obtained from a glioma patient whose treatment included an IDH1 peptide vaccine. The receptors were sampled from a man aged 35-49 years with glioma.

This clone was detected only once. The genes are TRBV7-2 and TRBJ2-7; the D gene could be TRBD1 or TRBD2 (6 bases each). Germline lookup yields CDR1 SGHTA and CDR2 FQGNSA. The CDR3 sequence is 17 residues long. V lost 2 bases and J 2 bases, leaving 19 bases between the germline ends. The CDR3 is CASSLKWGAAETYEQYF. Here the CDR3 DNA reads TGTGCCAGCAGCTTAAAGTGGGGGGCTGCGGAGACCTACGAGCAGTACTTC.

This chain links TRBV7-2 with TRBJ2-3, with 14 bases aligning to TRBD2. The ends lost 4 bases at V and 4 bases at J; junction bases unmatched: 10. The CDR3 contains 18 residues. The germline V gene has CDR1 SGHTA and CDR2 FQGNSA. The CDR3 reads CASSSPRLAGGRADTQYF. The CDR3 coding sequence is TGTGCCAGCAGCTCACCTCGACTAGCGGGGGGGCGGGCAGATACGCAGTATTTT.